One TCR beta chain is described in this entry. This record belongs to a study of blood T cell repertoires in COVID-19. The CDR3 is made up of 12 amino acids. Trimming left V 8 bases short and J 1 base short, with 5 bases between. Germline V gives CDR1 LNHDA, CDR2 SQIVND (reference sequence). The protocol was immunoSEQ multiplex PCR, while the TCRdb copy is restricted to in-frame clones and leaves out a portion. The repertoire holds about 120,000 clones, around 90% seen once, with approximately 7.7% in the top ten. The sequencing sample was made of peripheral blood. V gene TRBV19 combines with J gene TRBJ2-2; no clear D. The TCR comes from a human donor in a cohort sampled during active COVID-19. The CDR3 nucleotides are TGTGCCAGTTCTCGGAACACCGGGGAGCTGTTTTTT. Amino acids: CASSRNTGELFF.